The clone carrying this T cell receptor beta chain was detected ten times or more. Template material for TCR beta VDJ and CDR3 profiling consisted of genomic DNA. Via MiXCR, TCRdb re-called the reads, giving one row per CDR3 protein. The sample holds some 180,000 distinct CDR3 sequences; around 50% are singletons and the top ten take around 13%. The data were taken from a study of CD8+CD57+ T cells in acquired aplastic anemia. The junction had 12 bases not matched to a gene; V was cut back by 5 bases and J by 5 bases. Looked up from germline, CDR1 is SGHVS and CDR2 is FQNEAQ. There are 16 residues in the CDR3. Whoever was chosen for sequencing had shown CD8+CD57+ cell expansion by flow cytometry.

The TCR was taken from a human donor with aplastic anemia. Sequencing was carried out using sorted CD4+, CD8+, or CD8+CD57+ T cells (not recorded which) from PBMCs. The chain carries TRBV7-8 and TRBJ2-1; TRBD1 agrees at 7 bases. DNA for the CDR3: TGTGCCAGCAGCCAGAGGGGGCCCACTATCAACAATGAGCAGTTCTTC. Encoded protein: CASSQRGPTINNEQFF.